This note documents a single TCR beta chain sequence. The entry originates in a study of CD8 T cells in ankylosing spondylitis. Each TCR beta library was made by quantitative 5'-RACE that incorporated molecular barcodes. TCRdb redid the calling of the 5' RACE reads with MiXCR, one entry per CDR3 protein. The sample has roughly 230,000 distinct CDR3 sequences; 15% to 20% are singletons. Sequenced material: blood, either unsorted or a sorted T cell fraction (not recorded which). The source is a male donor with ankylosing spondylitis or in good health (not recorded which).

CDR3 sequence reads: CASSSSGFYEQYF. The CDR3, as DNA: TGTGCCAGCAGCTCATCAGGATTCTACGAGCAGTACTTC. The chain is built from TRBV12-3 or TRBV12-4 and TRBJ2-7; D uncertain. V was clipped by 6 bases and J by 3 bases, with 12 bases between them. This CDR3 comprises 13 residues.